What follows are 8 T cell receptor beta chains derived from one specimen sequenced in a study of cytomegalovirus exposure and HLA in healthy donors. PCR primers comprised 60 Vbeta and 13 Jbeta primers. Produced via immunoSEQ multiplex PCR; TCRdb's table is partial and in-frame only. The sample consists of 100,000 to 150,000 clones, around four fifths of them appearing once. Sequenced sample: PBMCs. The receptors come from a boy aged 10-17 years in good health and CMV-seronegative.

The chain is built from TRBV7-6 and TRBJ2-1; TRBD2 matches 9 bases. Germline loops: CDR1 SGHVS, CDR2 FNYEAQ. V was clipped by 1 base and J by 10 bases; unmatched bases: 11. The CDR3 consists of 16 residues. The CDR3 is CASSLVSSGMAGEQFF. CDR3 in DNA: TGTGCCAGCAGCTTAGTTTCTAGCGGGATGGCAGGCGAGCAGTTCTTC.

The rearrangement uses TRBV19 and TRBJ1-1; 7 nucleotides line up with TRBD1. The V gene's germline CDR1 is LNHDA and CDR2 SQIVND (reference sequence). This CDR3 has 15 amino acids. With 2 bases clipped from V and 1 base from J, the junction kept 4 bases outside the gene matches. The CDR3 sequence: CASSITGQQNTEAFF. CDR3 sequence (DNA): TGTGCCAGTAGTATAACGGGACAGCAGAACACTGAAGCTTTCTTT.

The rearrangement joins TRBV9 to TRBJ1-2; perhaps TRBD1 as D (6 bases). The germline CDR1 and CDR2 sequences are SGDLS and YYNGEE. Trimming took 0 bases from V and 4 from J, leaving 13 bases between them. CDR3 length equals 15 residues. In DNA form, the CDR3 reads TGTGCCAGCAGCGTAGGGCAGGGGACATCCTATGGCTACACCTTC. Residues: CASSVGQGTSYGYTF.

The V gene is TRBV19, the J gene TRBJ1-1; D is unclear. The V end lost 6 bases, the J end lost 2 bases, and 13 bases lay between the germline ends. The germline CDR1 and CDR2 sequences are LNHDA and SQIVND (reference sequence). The CDR3 is made up of 14 amino acids. In DNA form, the CDR3 reads TGTGCCAGTAGGTGGGTGGAGGGAAACACTGAAGCTTTCTTT. Translating it yields CASRWVEGNTEAFF.

The chain recombines TRBV10-3 with TRBJ2-3; 12 bases map to TRBD2. The CDR3 has 16 amino acids. The germline CDR1 and CDR2 sequences are ENHRY and SYGVKD. Trimming cost V 6 bases and J 4 bases; bases outside gene matches: 8. The CDR3 sequence: CAISNLAGGRADTQYF. The CDR3 DNA reads as TGTGCCATCAGCAATCTAGCGGGAGGGCGGGCAGATACGCAGTATTTT.

The J gene is TRBJ1-2, the V gene TRBV2; 10 bases align to TRBD1. The V segment lost 0 bases and the J segment 6 bases; nucleotides outside the gene matches: 16. Germline CDR1 reads SNHLY; CDR2 reads FYNNEI. The CDR3 extends over 19 amino acids. CDR3 in DNA: TGTGCCAGCAGTGAAGCGCAAGTCGGAGTTACGACAGGGGGCCATGGCTACACCTTC. Protein product: CASSEAQVGVTTGGHGYTF.

The chain combines TRBV29-1 with TRBJ1-2, with D perhaps TRBD1 (5 bases). CDR1 and CDR2 from the germline V gene are SQVTM and ANQGSEA. The CDR3 has 13 residues. V was clipped by 4 bases and J by 6 bases, with 15 bases between them. The CDR3 sequence is CSVGQGGRHGYTF. The CDR3 bases are TGCAGCGTTGGCCAGGGAGGCCGACATGGCTACACCTTC.

The chain is built from TRBV5-6 and TRBJ2-7, with D possibly matching TRBD2 (5 bases). The germline V gene encodes CDR1 SGHDT and CDR2 YYEEEE. The CDR3 covers 14 residues. Trimming pared 3 bases from V and 3 bases from J, leaving 13 bases between. The CDR3 nucleotides are TGTGCCAGCAGCTACCAGCCGGGGAACTACGAGCAGTACTTC. This codes for CASSYQPGNYEQYF.